What follows are 31 T cell receptor beta chains derived from one specimen sequenced in a study of blood T cell repertoires in COVID-19. The repertoire was sequenced with immunoSEQ multiplex PCR; TCRdb's copy has only in-frame clones and lacks some. The sample contains 200,000 to 300,000 clones, roughly 85% of which appear only once. Sequencing was carried out using PBMCs or T cells enriched from blood (not recorded which). The receptors were sampled from a woman aged 45-65 years with acute COVID-19.

V gene TRBV7-9 combines with J gene TRBJ2-5; no clear D. Germline V lookup: CDR1 SEHNR, CDR2 FQNEAQ (reference sequence). The CDR3 extends over 14 amino acids. Trimming shortened V by 1 base and J by 1 base, and 7 bases separated the two germline ends. DNA of the CDR3: TGTGCCAGCAGCTTAGTGAGCCTCCAAGAGACCCAGTACTTC. It translates to CASSLVSLQETQYF.

The chain has TRBV5-4 and TRBJ1-3, with 9 bases identical to TRBD1. V trimming: 5 bases; J trimming: 1 base; junction bases outside the gene matches: 4. Per the germline V gene, CDR1 is SGHNT and CDR2 is YYREEE (reference sequence). The CDR3 has 15 residues. The CDR3 DNA reads as TGTGCCAGCAGTTTACAGGGGGCATCTGGAAACACCATATATTTT. Amino acids: CASSLQGASGNTIYF.

This rearrangement joins TRBV11-2 to TRBJ1-1; perhaps TRBD1 as D (6 bases). CDR1 and CDR2 from the germline V gene are SGHAT and FQNNGV. Trimming left V 3 bases short and J 4 bases short, with 9 bases between. The CDR3 sequence is 13 residues long. CDR3 DNA sequence: TGTGCCAGCAGCTTTCCCAGGGGCACTGAAGCTTTCTTT. It translates to CASSFPRGTEAFF.

This chain links TRBV5-6 with TRBJ1-2; 7 bases line up with TRBD1. Looked up from germline, CDR1 is SGHDT and CDR2 is YYEEEE. The CDR3 loop spans 14 amino acids. V lost 4 bases and J lost 6; bases outside the gene matches: 9. The CDR3 nucleotides are TGTGCCAGCAGCCGAGTCGGGACAGCGAATGGCTACACCTTC. Translation gives CASSRVGTANGYTF.

This chain joins TRBV25-1 and TRBJ1-2, with D possibly being TRBD1 (6 bases). Trimming pared 3 bases from V and 2 bases from J, leaving 13 bases between. The germline V gene has CDR1 MGHDK and CDR2 SYGVNS. The CDR3 consists of 15 residues. This CDR3 is CASSDIGTNNYGYTF. The CDR3 DNA is TGTGCCAGCAGTGATATAGGGACAAACAACTATGGCTACACCTTC.

The rearrangement uses TRBV30 and TRBJ2-2; the match to TRBD2 covers 13 bases. CDR3 length: 17 residues. Unmatched junction bases numbered 5, after V lost 3 bases and J lost 1 base. CDR1 is GTSNPN, CDR2 SVGIG, per germline (reference sequence). The CDR3 loop is CAWSRLAGGLNTGELFF. CDR3 in DNA: TGTGCCTGGAGCCGACTAGCGGGGGGCCTGAACACCGGGGAGCTGTTTTTT.

As to this clone: One base away lies a much larger clone, so this may be a sequencing read error. The gene calls are TRBV7-9 and TRBJ1-1, with D perhaps TRBD1 (6 bases). From germline, CDR1 is SEHNR and CDR2 FQNEAQ (reference sequence). The CDR3 spans 13 residues. V was trimmed by 5 bases and J by 3 bases, leaving 10 bases between them. Here the CDR3 reads CASSQDSYTEAFF. The CDR3 DNA reads as TGTGCCAGCAGCCAGGACAGTTACACTGAAGCTTTCTTT.

This clone was seen once. Other DNA sequences in the sample encode the same CDR3. This chain uses TRBV5-4 with TRBJ1-2; D unresolved. The CDR3 extends over 13 amino acids. The germline gives CDR1 SGHNT, CDR2 YYREEE (reference sequence). Between the trimmed V and J ends, which lost 0 bases and 2 bases, there was a span of 5 bases. CDR3 nucleotides: TGTGCCAGCAGCTTGGACAGCAACTATGGCTACACCTTC. The encoded protein is CASSLDSNYGYTF.

This clone was detected a few times. The rearrangement uses TRBV5-5 and TRBJ2-7; possibly TRBD1 for D (6 bases). Germline values: CDR1 SGHKS, CDR2 YYEKEE (reference sequence). V dropped 2 bases and J dropped 1 base, with 13 bases sitting between them. CDR3 size: 15 residues. CDR3 DNA: TGTGCCAGCAGCTTTCAGGGGATGGAGTCCTACGAGCAGTACTTC. Its translation: CASSFQGMESYEQYF.

This chain joins TRBV25-1 and TRBJ2-7, with D unresolved. This CDR3 has 15 residues. Looked up from germline, CDR1 is MGHDK and CDR2 is SYGVNS. Trimming took off 4 bases at V and 3 bases at J, with 16 bases between the two ends. The CDR3 reads CASSGFSYRGYEQYF. The CDR3 region has the DNA TGTGCCAGCAGTGGGTTCAGCTATCGAGGCTACGAGCAGTACTTC.

The rearrangement uses TRBV5-1 and TRBJ2-3; D is possibly TRBD2 (6 bases). Trimming removed 4 bases from V and 2 bases from J, with 11 bases in between. CDR3 length: 14 amino acids. Germline-derived CDR1 and CDR2 are SGHRS and YFSETQ. The CDR3 nucleotides are TGCGCCAGCAGCCTCGGGGGATACACAGATACGCAGTATTTT. Protein: CASSLGGYTDTQYF.

The V call is TRBV19, the J call TRBJ1-5; TRBD1 is a possible D gene (6 bases). There are 15 residues in the CDR3. In germline, CDR1 is LNHDA, CDR2 SQIVND (reference sequence). Trimming stripped 8 bases from V and 2 bases from J, with 16 bases between. This CDR3 reads CASSRGGTGNQPQHF. The CDR3 DNA sequence: TGTGCCAGTTCAAGGGGGGGGACCGGCAATCAGCCCCAGCATTTT.

This clone was picked up one time. One junction end disagrees with the germline gene, perhaps due to a read error. This sequence joins TRBV14 and TRBJ2-5; perhaps TRBD2 as D (6 bases). This CDR3 spans 13 amino acids. Germline lookup yields CDR1 SGHDN and CDR2 FVKESK. CDR3 protein: CASSQEEGLPLHF. CDR3 DNA sequence: TGTGCCAGCAGCCAAGAAGAGGGACTCCCGTTGCACTTC.

Notes on this clone: This clone may be a read error of a much larger clone one base away. The rearrangement uses TRBV5-1 and TRBJ2-7; D is unclear. CDR1 is SGHRS, CDR2 YFSETQ, per germline. Trimming shortened V by 0 bases and J by 3 bases, and 7 bases separated the two germline ends. The length of the CDR3 is 13 residues. CDR3 sequence: CASSLDSFYEQYF. DNA of the CDR3: TGCGCCAGCAGCTTGGACAGCTTCTACGAGCAGTACTTC.

This chain joins TRBV28 and TRBJ2-3; TRBD1 aligns across 8 bases. V was clipped by 0 bases and J by 5 bases; unmatched bases: 7. Germline V CDR1 and CDR2: MDHEN, SYDVKM. The length of the CDR3 is 16 residues. The CDR3, as DNA: TGTGCCAGCAGTTTATGGCCGGGACAGGAAGGAGATACGCAGTATTTT. Translation: CASSLWPGQEGDTQYF.

The chain combines TRBV6-1 with TRBJ1-2; D is unresolved. V lost 5 bases, J lost 6 bases, and 16 bases lay in between. The CDR3 is 14 amino acids. CDR1 MNHNS and CDR2 SASEGT come from the germline V gene. The CDR3 protein is CASSSQRAANGYTF. CDR3 nucleotide sequence: TGTGCCAGCAGTTCTCAGCGAGCTGCGAATGGCTACACCTTC.

The V call is TRBV15, the J call TRBJ2-1; D gene unclear. This CDR3 is 14 amino acids long. CDR1 and CDR2 (germline): LNHNV, YYDKDF (reference sequence). V was shortened by 5 bases and J by 0 bases, with 8 bases between the two germline ends. CDR3 nucleotide sequence: TGTGCCACCAGCGAGGAAAGCTCCTACAATGAGCAGTTCTTC. Translated, it gives CATSEESSYNEQFF.

This clone has just a few counts. The chain uses TRBV7-9 and TRBJ2-7; TRBD1 matches at 7 bases. After removal of 4 bases from V and 3 bases from J, the junction contained 9 bases not matched to a gene. The CDR3 spans 15 residues. Germline V gene data show CDR1 as SEHNR and CDR2 as FQNEAQ (reference sequence). CDR3 region: CASSSNRDRVYEQYF. The CDR3 region has the DNA TGTGCCAGCAGCTCAAACCGGGACAGAGTCTACGAGCAGTACTTC.

The chain uses TRBV10-3 and TRBJ2-5; 8 bases are a match to TRBD2. J was trimmed by 5 bases and V by 2 bases; bases with no gene match: 1. Per the germline V gene, CDR1 is ENHRY and CDR2 is SYGVKD. This CDR3 has 13 amino acids. CDR3 region: CAISERGGETQYF. The CDR3 region has the DNA TGTGCCATCAGTGAGCGGGGGGGGGAGACCCAGTACTTC.

The J gene is TRBJ2-1, the V gene TRBV3-1 (or the pseudogene TRBV3-2); D might be TRBD2 (6 bases). The CDR3 consists of 13 residues. CDR1 is LGHDT and CDR2 is YNNKEL in the germline V gene (reference sequence). Deletions cut 4 bases from V and 7 bases from J, with 11 bases between. The CDR3 DNA sequence: TGTGCCAGCAGCCCTCTCCGGGGGAATGAGCAGTTCTTC. Protein sequence: CASSPLRGNEQFF.

This clone was observed a single time. V is TRBV5-5 and J is TRBJ2-7; a weak D match, TRBD2 (5 bases). CDR3 length: 16 residues. The V gene's germline CDR1 is SGHKS and CDR2 YYEKEE (reference sequence). V was cut by 0 bases and J by 6 bases, with 19 bases left in between. This CDR3 reads CASSLGGGGRSGEQYF. The CDR3 region has the DNA TGTGCCAGCAGCTTGGGCGGCGGCGGGCGATCGGGCGAGCAGTACTTC.

CDR3 coding DNA: TGTGCCAGCAGCCGGGACAGGAGCTCCTACGAGCAGTACTTC. This encodes CASSRDRSSYEQYF. The V call is TRBV7-2, the J call TRBJ2-7; TRBD1 matches 8 bases. Trimming removed 5 bases from V and 0 bases from J; junction bases left unmatched: 3. The length of the CDR3 is 14 residues. Germline CDR1 reads SGHTA; CDR2 reads FQGNSA.

The chain uses TRBV7-3 and TRBJ1-1; 9 bases match TRBD1. From germline, CDR1 is SGHTA and CDR2 FQGTGA. Trimming removed 1 base from V and 5 bases from J; junction bases left unmatched: 5. The CDR3 has 15 residues. CDR3 nucleotides: TGTGCCAGCAGCTTAAATGACAGGGGGAGAACTGAAGCTTTCTTT. It is translated as CASSLNDRGRTEAFF. The entire variable domain, with the rest obtained from reference TRBV7-3 and TRBJ1-1, is as follows: GAGVSQTPSNKVTEKGKYVELRCDPISGHTALYWYRQSLGQGPEFLIYFQGTGAADDSGLPNDRFFAVRPEGSVSTLKIQRTERGDSAVYLCASSLNDRGRTEAFFGQGTRLTVV.

V gene TRBV9 combines with J gene TRBJ1-2; 12 bases match TRBD1. The CDR3 has 15 amino acids. The V gene end was trimmed by 3 bases and the J gene end by 8 bases; junction bases not matched to a gene: 8. The germline gives CDR1 SGDLS, CDR2 YYNGEE. The CDR3 is CASSASGTGGRGYTF. CDR3 nucleotide sequence: TGTGCCAGCAGCGCGTCCGGGACAGGGGGCCGAGGCTACACCTTC. Combining the CDR3 with reference TRBV9 and TRBJ1-2 gives the whole variable domain DSGVTQTPKHLITATGQRVTLRCSPRSGDLSVYWYQQSLDQGLQFLIQYYNGEERAKGNILERFSAQQFPDLHSELNLSSLELGDSALYFCASSASGTGGRGYTFGSGTRLTVV.

The genes are TRBV6-1 and TRBJ2-3, with D hard to call. V shed 3 bases and J shed 2 bases, with 9 bases lying between them. Germline V gene lookup returns CDR1 MNHNS and CDR2 SASEGT. This CDR3 is 14 amino acids long. The CDR3 DNA follows: TGTGCCAGCAGTGAGAGGATTCCCACAGATACGCAGTATTTT. It codes for CASSERIPTDTQYF.

The chain is built from TRBV3-1 (or the pseudogene TRBV3-2) and TRBJ2-7; a weak D match, TRBD2 (5 bases). This CDR3 is 16 amino acids long. The germline V gene has CDR1 LGHDT and CDR2 YNNKEL (reference sequence). Trimming cost V 6 bases and J 3 bases, with 21 bases left between them. The CDR3 protein is CASSSSSLGLGYEQYF. The CDR3 DNA reads TGTGCCAGCAGTTCAAGTTCATTAGGACTCGGCTACGAGCAGTACTTC.

The chain's CDR3 is CASSYTTEISSGANVLTF. The CDR3 coding sequence is TGTGCCAGCAGTTACACGACAGAAATAAGCTCTGGGGCCAACGTCCTGACTTTC. The J gene is TRBJ2-6, the V gene TRBV6-2 or TRBV6-3; D perhaps matches TRBD1 (5 bases). Germline CDR1 is MNHEY and CDR2 is SVGEGT. The CDR3 spans 18 residues. The germline V and J ends were trimmed by 2 bases and 0 bases, with 14 bases remaining between them.

The chain uses TRBV30 and TRBJ1-2; 7 bases line up with TRBD1. Germline CDR1 is GTSNPN and CDR2 is SVGIG (reference sequence). The CDR3 consists of 13 residues. Trimming at V came to 4 bases and at J to 5 bases, leaving 7 bases not matched to a gene. DNA of the CDR3: TGTGCCTGGACGGGGGCAGGGGGGTATGGCTACACCTTC. Amino acids: CAWTGAGGYGYTF.

The chain combines TRBV7-2 with TRBJ1-1; D gene uncertain. The length of the CDR3 is 15 residues. The V gene's germline CDR1 is SGHTA and CDR2 FQGNSA. Trimming pared 1 base from V and 0 bases from J, leaving 9 bases between. The CDR3 loop is CASSLEFSMNTEAFF. The DNA of the CDR3 is TGTGCCAGCAGCTTAGAGTTCAGTATGAACACTGAAGCTTTCTTT.

The gene calls are TRBV3-1 (or the pseudogene TRBV3-2) and TRBJ1-3; no clear D gene. The V end lost 4 bases, the J end lost 7 bases, and 14 bases lay between the germline ends. CDR1 is LGHDT and CDR2 is YNNKEL in the germline V gene (reference sequence). The CDR3 spans 14 residues. CDR3: CASSLTETLNTIYF. As DNA, the CDR3 is TGTGCCAGCAGCCTCACAGAAACCCTCAACACCATATATTTT.

This clone was seen more than once but under ten times. The chain employs TRBV6-2 or TRBV6-3 and TRBJ2-7, with D hard to call. V was clipped by 2 bases and J by 4 bases, with 9 bases between them. Germline CDR1 is MNHEY and CDR2 is SVGEGT. The CDR3 has 13 residues. The CDR3 DNA reads TGTGCCAGCAGTTACCTACCCACTTACGAGCAGTACTTC. Protein sequence: CASSYLPTYEQYF.